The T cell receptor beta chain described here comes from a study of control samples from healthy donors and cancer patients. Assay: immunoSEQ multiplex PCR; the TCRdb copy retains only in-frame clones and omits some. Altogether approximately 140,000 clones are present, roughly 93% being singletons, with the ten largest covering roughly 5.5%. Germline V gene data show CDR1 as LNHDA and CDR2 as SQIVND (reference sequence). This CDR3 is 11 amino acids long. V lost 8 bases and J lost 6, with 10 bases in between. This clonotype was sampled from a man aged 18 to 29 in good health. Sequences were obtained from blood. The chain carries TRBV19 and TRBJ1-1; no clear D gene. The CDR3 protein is CASSTVSEAFF. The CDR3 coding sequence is TGTGCCAGTTCCACAGTGTCTGAAGCTTTCTTT.